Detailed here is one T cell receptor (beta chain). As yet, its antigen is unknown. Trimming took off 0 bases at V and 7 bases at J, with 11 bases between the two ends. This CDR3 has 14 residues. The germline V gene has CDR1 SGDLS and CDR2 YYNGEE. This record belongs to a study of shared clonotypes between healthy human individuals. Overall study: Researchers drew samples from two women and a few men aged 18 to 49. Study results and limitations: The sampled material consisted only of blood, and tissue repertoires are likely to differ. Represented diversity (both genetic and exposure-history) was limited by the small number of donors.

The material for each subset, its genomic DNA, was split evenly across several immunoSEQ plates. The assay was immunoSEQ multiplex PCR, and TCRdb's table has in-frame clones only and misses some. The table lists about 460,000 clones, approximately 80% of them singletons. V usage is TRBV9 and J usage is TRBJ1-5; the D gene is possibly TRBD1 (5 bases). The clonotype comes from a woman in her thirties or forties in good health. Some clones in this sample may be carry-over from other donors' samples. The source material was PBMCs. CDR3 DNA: TGTGCCAGCAGCGTAGCTGGGAGGGGACAGCCCCAGCATTTT. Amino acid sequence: CASSVAGRGQPQHF.